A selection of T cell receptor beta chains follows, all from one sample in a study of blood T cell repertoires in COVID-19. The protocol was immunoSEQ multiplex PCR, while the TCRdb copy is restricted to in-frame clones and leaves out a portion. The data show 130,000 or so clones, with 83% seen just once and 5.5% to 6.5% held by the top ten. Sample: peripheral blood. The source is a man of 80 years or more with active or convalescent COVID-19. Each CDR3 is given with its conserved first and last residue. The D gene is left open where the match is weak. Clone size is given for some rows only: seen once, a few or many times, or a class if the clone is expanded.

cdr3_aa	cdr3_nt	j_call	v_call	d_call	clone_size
CASSRGGEQYF	TGTGCCAGCAGCCGGGGAGGCGAGCAGTACTTC	TRBJ2-7	TRBV7-9	.	.
CASPGQGNEQFF	TGCGCCAGCCCCGGACAGGGGAATGAGCAGTTCTTC	TRBJ2-1	TRBV23-1	TRBD1	.
CASTLNRGKETQYF	TGTGCCAGCACCCTCAACAGGGGTAAAGAGACCCAGTACTTC	TRBJ2-5	TRBV7-2	TRBD1	.
CASSSTENTEAFF	TGTGCCAGCTCGTCGACAGAGAACACTGAAGCTTTCTTT	TRBJ1-1	TRBV18	.	once
CASSFGGADTGELFF	TGTGCCAGCAGCTTCGGGGGGGCCGACACCGGGGAGCTGTTTTTT	TRBJ2-2	TRBV7-2	TRBD2	.
CASSQGGSGGADEQYF	TGCGCCAGCAGCCAAGGAGGGAGCGGGGGGGCCGATGAGCAGTACTTC	TRBJ2-7	TRBV4-3	TRBD2	.
CASSRDRGGEQYF	TGTGCCAGCAGCCGGGACAGGGGGGGCGAGCAGTACTTC	TRBJ2-7	TRBV7-2	TRBD1	.
CASSEGQAGGNTIYF	TGTGCCAGCAGCGAGGGACAGGCGGGCGGAAACACCATATATTTT	TRBJ1-3	TRBV9	TRBD1	.
CASSIGSGLTNEKLFF	TGTGCCAGTAGTATAGGGTCGGGATTAACTAATGAAAAACTGTTTTTT	TRBJ1-4	TRBV19	.	.
CASRPGGGPNSPLHF	TGTGCCAGCAGACCTGGGGGGGGGCCAAATTCACCCCTCCACTTT	TRBJ1-6	TRBV6-5	.	once
CASSLTGTSEETQYF	TGTGCCAGCAGCTTAACCGGGACTAGCGAAGAGACCCAGTACTTC	TRBJ2-5	TRBV7-3	TRBD2	once
CASSQSRDSLYGYTF	TGCGCCAGCAGTCAATCGCGGGATTCTCTATATGGCTACACCTTC	TRBJ1-2	TRBV4-3	.	.
CASSPPSGGFLNEQFF	TGTGCCAGCAGCCCTCCTAGCGGGGGGTTCCTCAATGAGCAGTTCTTC	TRBJ2-1	TRBV7-3	TRBD2	.
CASSYYGRDNEQFF	TGTGCCAGCAGTTACTATGGCCGGGACAATGAGCAGTTCTTC	TRBJ2-1	TRBV6-2/TRBV6-3	.	.
CASSLVYIYQETQYF	TGTGCCAGCAGCTTAGTATACATCTACCAAGAGACCCAGTACTTC	TRBJ2-5	TRBV7-2	.	.
CASSLGTGANVLTF	TGTGCCAGTTCTCTAGGAACGGGGGCCAACGTCCTGACTTTC	TRBJ2-6	TRBV19	.	.
CASSWVVAGEPGELFF	TGTGCCAGCAGTTGGGTGGTAGCGGGAGAGCCCGGGGAGCTGTTTTTT	TRBJ2-2	TRBV11-2	TRBD2	.
CASRTGGGLTEAFF	TGTGCCAGCAGGACGGGGGGCGGTCTCACTGAAGCTTTCTTT	TRBJ1-1	TRBV2	.	.
CASSLGAGGEGYTF	TGTGCCAGCAGCTTGGGTGCAGGGGGCGAGGGCTACACCTTC	TRBJ1-2	TRBV5-6	TRBD1	.
CASSREAGGGYEQYF	TGTGCCAGCAGCAGAGAGGCAGGGGGTGGCTACGAGCAGTACTTC	TRBJ2-7	TRBV7-8	TRBD1	.
CASSPFLAKNIQYF	TGTGCCAGCAGCCCCTTTTTAGCCAAAAACATTCAGTACTTC	TRBJ2-4	TRBV28	.	.
CASSLGRGASYEQYF	TGCGCCAGCAGCCTTGGGCGGGGGGCCTCCTACGAGCAGTACTTC	TRBJ2-7	TRBV4-3	TRBD2	.
CASSSPGQGVEKLFF	TGTGCCAGCAGTTCGCCCGGACAGGGAGTTGAAAAACTGTTTTTT	TRBJ1-4	TRBV27	TRBD1	many
CASSSRRDRDEQYF	TGTGCCAGCAGCTCTCGCCGGGACAGGGACGAGCAGTACTTC	TRBJ2-7	TRBV7-9	TRBD1	.
CSVEGASGGLYNEQFF	TGCAGCGTTGAAGGGGCTAGCGGGGGGTTGTACAATGAGCAGTTCTTC	TRBJ2-1	TRBV29-1	TRBD2	.
CASSYSQEQFF	TGTGCCAGCAGTTACTCACAAGAGCAGTTCTTC	TRBJ2-1	TRBV6-5	.	.
CASGKQGYEQYF	TGTGCCAGCGGCAAACAGGGGTACGAGCAGTACTTC	TRBJ2-7	TRBV5-6	TRBD1	many
CASSLVVGGDTQYF	TGTGCCAGCAGCTTAGTTGTGGGAGGGGATACGCAGTATTTT	TRBJ2-3	TRBV11-2	TRBD2	.
CASSLAREQPQHF	TGTGCCAGCAGCTTGGCCAGGGAACAGCCCCAGCATTTT	TRBJ1-5	TRBV5-6	.	.
CSVDGLAGVDEQYF	TGCAGCGTAGATGGACTAGCGGGGGTCGACGAGCAGTACTTC	TRBJ2-7	TRBV29-1	TRBD2	.
CASSPPVEYNEQFF	TGTGCCAGCTCACCACCGGTGGAGTACAATGAGCAGTTCTTC	TRBJ2-1	TRBV18	.	.
CASSLAGGTANYGYTF	TGTGCCAGCAGCCTAGCAGGGGGGACAGCTAACTATGGCTACACCTTC	TRBJ1-2	TRBV11-2	TRBD1	.
CATSEGQGSGETQYF	TGTGCCACCAGTGAGGGACAGGGGAGCGGAGAGACCCAGTACTTC	TRBJ2-5	TRBV24-1	TRBD1	.
CASSPGQIYEQYF	TGTGCCAGCAGCCCGGGACAGATCTACGAGCAGTACTTC	TRBJ2-7	TRBV5-6	TRBD1	.
CASSIQGGVDTEAFF	TGTGCCAGTAGTATTCAGGGTGGAGTGGACACTGAAGCTTTCTTT	TRBJ1-1	TRBV19	.	.
CASSLDRATQYF	TGTGCCAGTAGTCTCGACAGGGCGACGCAGTATTTT	TRBJ2-3	TRBV19	TRBD1	.
CASSLTGVNTEAFF	TGTGCCAGCAGTTTGACAGGGGTGAACACTGAAGCTTTCTTT	TRBJ1-1	TRBV27	TRBD1	.
CASSLGGLSTIYF	TGTGCCAGCAGCTTAGGGGGACTGAGCACCATATATTTT	TRBJ1-3	TRBV7-3	.	.